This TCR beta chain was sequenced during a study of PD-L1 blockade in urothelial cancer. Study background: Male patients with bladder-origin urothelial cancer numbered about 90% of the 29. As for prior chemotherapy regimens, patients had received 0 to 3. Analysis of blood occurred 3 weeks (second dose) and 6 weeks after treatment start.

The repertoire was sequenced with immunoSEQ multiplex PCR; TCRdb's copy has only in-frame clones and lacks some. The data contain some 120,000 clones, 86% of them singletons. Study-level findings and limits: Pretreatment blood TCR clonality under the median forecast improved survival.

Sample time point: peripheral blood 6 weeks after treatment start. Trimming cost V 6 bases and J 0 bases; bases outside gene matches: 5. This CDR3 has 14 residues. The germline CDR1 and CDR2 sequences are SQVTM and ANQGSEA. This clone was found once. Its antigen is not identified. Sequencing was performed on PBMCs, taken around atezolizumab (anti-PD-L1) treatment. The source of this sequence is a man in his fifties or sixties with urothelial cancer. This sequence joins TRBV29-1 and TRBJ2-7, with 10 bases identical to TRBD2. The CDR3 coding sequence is TGCAGCGTGAGGACTAGCGGCGGCTCCTACGAGCAGTACTTC. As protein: CSVRTSGGSYEQYF.